The source of this T cell receptor beta chain is a study of Ad26.COV2.S vaccination and SARS-CoV-2 variants. The germline V gene encodes CDR1 MGHRA and CDR2 YSYEKL. Deletions cut 6 bases from V and 3 bases from J, with 17 bases between. This CDR3 comprises 16 residues. Using immunoSEQ multiplex PCR, the repertoire was profiled, and TCRdb retains in-frame clones only, with some absent. The sample contains some 480,000 clones, roughly 85% of which appear only once. The treatment is: roughly 19 received Ad26.COV2.S at low or high dose, single or two shots; roughly five received placebo; per-sample allocation not given. Day 63 after the first vaccine or placebo injection was the time point for sampling.

The sequencing used peripheral blood, collected in a trial of Ad26.COV2.S vaccine versus placebo. This chain links TRBV4-1 with TRBJ2-2, with D perhaps matching TRBD1 or TRBD2 (6 bases each). The TCR originated in a person between 18 and 65 years old who received the Ad26.COV2.S COVID-19 vaccine or a placebo. DNA of the CDR3: TGCGCCAGCAGACCACGTTCGGGGGCCGACACCGGGGAGCTGTTTTTT. Translation: CASRPRSGADTGELFF.